This passage covers 2 T cell receptor beta chains from one sample sequenced in a study of blood T cell repertoires in COVID-19. Clones were read by immunoSEQ multiplex PCR, and TCRdb kept only the in-frame ones, dropping some. The sample has more than 150,000 clones; 85% to 90% are singletons. What was sequenced was peripheral blood. The receptors were sampled from a man between 40 and 49 years old with active or convalescent COVID-19.

J is TRBJ2-3 and V is TRBV5-4; 14 positions agree with TRBD2. Germline-derived CDR1 and CDR2 are SGHNT and YYREEE (reference sequence). The CDR3 is 19 amino acids. The ends lost 5 bases at V and 2 bases at J; junction bases unmatched: 13. CDR3 nucleotides: TGTGCCAGCAGGTCCCCCGGGACTAGCGGGGGAGGACCCACAGATACGCAGTATTTT. It translates to CASRSPGTSGGGPTDTQYF.

V usage is TRBV19 and J usage is TRBJ1-5; D is unclear. From germline, CDR1 is LNHDA and CDR2 SQIVND (reference sequence). The ends were cut back, 6 bases at V and 0 bases at J, with 9 bases in the middle. This CDR3 has 14 amino acids. Here the CDR3 DNA reads TGTGCCAGTAGGGCAAAATATAGCAATCAGCCCCAGCATTTT. It is translated as CASRAKYSNQPQHF.